A single sample gave rise to the 29 T cell receptor beta chains below, sequenced in a study of blood T cells in healthy people across ages. Primers used in a second PCR of roughly 7 to 12 cycles were a sample-barcoded 5' primer and a J-beta primer mix. TCRdb fed the 5' RACE reads into MiXCR, producing one record per CDR3 protein. The sample contains 1.8 million or so distinct CDR3 sequences, around 42% of which appear only once. The specimen was blood. The receptor set was obtained from a human donor in good health.

This clonotype was recorded a few times. The chain employs TRBV6-5 and TRBJ2-5; TRBD2 might be the D (6 bases). CDR1 and CDR2 from the germline V gene are MNHEY and SVGAGI. V lost 0 bases and J lost 5, with 13 bases in between. The CDR3 totals 15 residues. This CDR3 is CASSYSRSEGETQYF. For the CDR3, the DNA is TGTGCCAGCAGTTACTCTCGATCGGAGGGGGAGACCCAGTACTTC.

The rearrangement uses TRBV6-1 and TRBJ2-1; the match to TRBD1 covers 7 bases. Losses at the gene ends were 7 bases for V and 8 bases for J; bases not matched to a gene: 11. Germline V gene lookup returns CDR1 MNHNS and CDR2 SASEGT. This CDR3 contains 14 residues. Written as DNA, the CDR3 is TGTGCCAGCAATAAAGGGGGCGAGATCGATGAGCAGTTCTTC. Protein sequence: CASNKGGEIDEQFF.

J is TRBJ2-1 and V is TRBV5-5; 7 nucleotides align to TRBD1. This CDR3 contains 16 residues. Germline CDR1 reads SGHKS; CDR2 reads YYEKEE (reference sequence). Unmatched junction bases numbered 9, after V lost 4 bases and J lost 2 bases. CDR3 DNA: TGTGCCAGCAGCGATCCGGGACAGCAGACCTACAATGAGCAGTTCTTC. Amino acids: CASSDPGQQTYNEQFF. The full variable domain, with the rest looked up from reference TRBV5-5 and TRBJ2-1, is DAGVTQSPTHLIKTRGQQVTLRCSPISGHKSVSWYQQVLGQGPQFIFQYYEKEERGRGNFPDRFSARQFPNYSSELNVNALLLGDSALYLCASSDPGQQTYNEQFFGPGTRLTVL.

This CDR3 reads CASSFTPPNEQYF. CDR3 in DNA: TGCGCCAGCAGCTTCACTCCCCCCAATGAGCAGTACTTC. J is TRBJ2-5 and V is TRBV5-1; D unresolved. The ends were cut back, 2 bases at V and 11 bases at J, with 16 bases in the middle. The germline V gene has CDR1 SGHRS and CDR2 YFSETQ. The length of the CDR3 is 13 residues.

V usage is TRBV2 and J usage is TRBJ1-5; unclear D gene. Trimming left V 6 bases short and J 4 bases short, with 7 bases between. The germline V gene has CDR1 SNHLY and CDR2 FYNNEI. This CDR3 contains 12 residues. CDR3 loop: CASRPTNQPQHF. The CDR3 nucleotides read TGTGCCAGCAGGCCGACTAATCAGCCCCAGCATTTT. The full variable domain, in which reference TRBV2 and TRBJ1-5 provide the parts outside the CDR3, is EPEVTQTPSHQVTQMGQEVILRCVPISNHLYFYWYRQILGQKVEFLVSFYNNEISEKSEIFDDQFSVERPDGSNFTLKIRSTKLEDSAMYFCASRPTNQPQHFGDGTRLSIL.

This clonotype was found a few times. This sequence joins TRBV15 and TRBJ1-2; D gene unclear. V lost 0 bases and J lost 8, with 10 bases in between. Germline V gives CDR1 LNHNV, CDR2 YYDKDF (reference sequence). This CDR3 spans 13 amino acids. The DNA of the CDR3 is TGTGCCACCAGCAGAGATAAGAACGAAGGCTACACCTTC. This encodes CATSRDKNEGYTF.

Notes on this clonotype: The junction departs from germline at one end; a sequencing error may be responsible. The CDR3 sequence is CARSVRNEQFF. CDR3 bases: TGTGCCCGGAGTGTACGGAATGAGCAGTTCTTC. The chain recombines TRBV30 with TRBJ2-1; D remains ambiguous. Germline CDR1 GTSNPN, CDR2 SVGIG (reference sequence). This CDR3 has 11 amino acids.

This clonotype was observed a few times. The chain has TRBV12-3 or TRBV12-4 and TRBJ1-2; D remains ambiguous. The ends were cut back, 5 bases at V and 4 bases at J, with 11 bases in the middle. The CDR3 is 13 residues long. The DNA for the CDR3 is TGTGCCAGCAGTCTAGGTGTCACCTATGGCTACACCTTC. Encoded protein: CASSLGVTYGYTF.

The chain combines TRBV10-3 with TRBJ2-1; either TRBD1 or TRBD2 may fit D (5 bases each). V was trimmed by 5 bases and J by 5 bases, leaving 13 bases between them. The germline V gene encodes CDR1 ENHRY and CDR2 SYGVKD. CDR3 size: 14 residues. CDR3 protein: CAISTPGRNNEQFF. The CDR3 DNA is TGTGCCATCAGTACCCCGGGACGGAACAATGAGCAGTTCTTC.

In this sample, this clonotype turned up once. The chain joins TRBV3-1 to TRBJ1-1; TRBD1 might be the D (5 bases). The germline V gene encodes CDR1 LGHDT and CDR2 YNNKEL (reference sequence). CDR3 length: 14 amino acids. With 6 bases removed from V and 3 bases from J, the gap between germline ends came to 14 bases. CDR3 nucleotide sequence: TGTGCCAGCAGGTCAGAATTAGGGGACACTGAAGCTTTCTTT. Its protein is CASRSELGDTEAFF.

This chain joins TRBV6-6 and TRBJ1-5, with unresolved D. The CDR3 covers 16 residues. Trimming pared 5 bases from V and 1 base from J, leaving 15 bases between. Germline-derived CDR1 and CDR2 are MNHNY and SVGAGI (reference sequence). CDR3 sequence reads: CASSPQGPRSNQPQHF. CDR3 coding DNA: TGTGCCAGCAGTCCCCAAGGACCGAGGAGCAATCAGCCCCAGCATTTT.

This clonotype was seen ten or more times. The chain carries TRBV29-1 and TRBJ2-7; D gene unclear. The CDR3 consists of 11 residues. V was pared by 5 bases and J by 6 bases, with 11 bases between. The germline V gene has CDR1 SQVTM and CDR2 ANQGSEA. The CDR3 nucleotides are TGCAGCGTTCTCGGCTCAGGCGAGCAGTACTTC. Translation: CSVLGSGEQYF.

The chain uses TRBV12-3 or TRBV12-4 and TRBJ1-1; no clear D gene. With 6 bases removed from V and 1 base from J, the gap between germline ends came to 9 bases. The CDR3 is made up of 13 amino acids. Here the CDR3 DNA reads TGTGCCAGCAGGCACTTAGGGAACACTGAAGCTTTCTTT. Its translation: CASRHLGNTEAFF.

CDR3 bases: TGCAGCGTTGGTCCCGGGACAGAAAGTGGCTACACCTTC. Translating gives CSVGPGTESGYTF. V gene TRBV29-1 combines with J gene TRBJ1-2, with 7 nucleotides matching TRBD1. Germline assignment: CDR1 SQVTM and CDR2 ANQGSEA. Unmatched junction bases numbered 9, after V lost 4 bases and J lost 7 bases. This CDR3 spans 13 amino acids.

This clonotype was seen just once. V is TRBV9 and J is TRBJ2-4, with a weak D call TRBD2 (6 bases). The end of the DNA aligns better with TRBJ2-7, so the J call may be wrong. Germline loops: CDR1 SGDLS, CDR2 YYNGEE. The CDR3 length is 15 residues. The CDR3 DNA follows: TGTGCCAGCAGCGTAGAGGCAGGACTACCCTACGAGCAGTACTTC. Protein: CASSVEAGLPYEQYF.

The chain has TRBV5-1 and TRBJ2-7, with TRBD1 identical over 7 bases. The CDR3 has 15 amino acids. After removal of 0 bases from V and 3 bases from J, the junction contained 6 bases not matched to a gene. Per the germline V gene, CDR1 is SGHRS and CDR2 is YFSETQ. This CDR3 is CASSLALGQIYEQYF. CDR3 coding DNA: TGCGCCAGCAGCTTGGCTTTGGGACAGATCTACGAGCAGTACTTC. The full variable domain, in which reference TRBV5-1 and TRBJ2-7 provide the parts outside the CDR3, is KAGVTQTPRYLIKTRGQQVTLSCSPISGHRSVSWYQQTPGQGLQFLFEYFSETQRNKGNFPGRFSGRQFSNSRSEMNVSTLELGDSALYLCASSLALGQIYEQYFGPGTRLTVT.

This clonotype came up a few times. The rearrangement links TRBV9 to TRBJ2-5, with 8 bases lining up with TRBD2. The germline V gene has CDR1 SGDLS and CDR2 YYNGEE. CDR3 length: 14 amino acids. After removal of 0 bases from V and 4 bases from J, the junction contained 2 bases not matched to a gene. CDR3 loop: CASSVGTSRETQYF. The CDR3 DNA reads as TGTGCCAGCAGCGTAGGGACTAGCCGAGAGACCCAGTACTTC. The full variable domain, rest sourced from reference TRBV9 and TRBJ2-5, is DSGVTQTPKHLITATGQRVTLRCSPRSGDLSVYWYQQSLDQGLQFLIQYYNGEERAKGNILERFSAQQFPDLHSELNLSSLELGDSALYFCASSVGTSRETQYFGPGTRLLVL.

As to this clonotype: A clone one base away is much larger, so this may be a read error. The V gene is TRBV5-1, the J gene TRBJ1-1, with 8 bases lining up with TRBD1. Per the germline V gene, CDR1 is SGHRS and CDR2 is YFSETQ. The length of the CDR3 is 15 residues. Here the CDR3 DNA reads TGCGCCAGCAGCGAACGACAGGGGTGGAACCCTGAAGCTTTCTTT. It encodes CASSERQGWNPEAFF.

V is TRBV7-2 and J is TRBJ2-4; D is ambiguous. The DNA end is more similar to TRBJ2-5, so the J call may be wrong. Germline V gene lookup returns CDR1 SGHTA and CDR2 FQGNSA. The CDR3 is 15 amino acids. The CDR3 nucleotides are TGTGCCAGCAGCTTATTGGTGATGGGTGGAGAGACCCAGTACTTC. Protein sequence: CASSLLVMGGETQYF.

This sequence joins TRBV3-1 and TRBJ2-1; 10 bases match TRBD1. Germline lookup yields CDR1 LGHDT and CDR2 YNNKEL (reference sequence). This CDR3 has 15 residues. V lost 3 bases to trimming and J lost 9 bases; unmatched junction nucleotides: 8. This CDR3 is CASSHDGTGVGEQFF. CDR3 coding DNA: TGTGCCAGCAGCCACGACGGGACAGGGGTGGGTGAGCAGTTCTTC.

This clonotype was detected only once. The chain uses TRBV9 and TRBJ2-7, with D possibly called TRBD1 or TRBD2 (5 bases each). Germline V lookup: CDR1 SGDLS, CDR2 YYNGEE. Deletions cut 4 bases from V and 9 bases from J, with 23 bases between. CDR3 length: 15 amino acids. The CDR3, as DNA: TGTGCCAGCAGCCCTACCCGGGGCACCCCTTCTAGGCAGTACTTC. Translating gives CASSPTRGTPSRQYF.

V is TRBV20-1 and J is TRBJ2-3; D not resolved. Germline-derived CDR1 and CDR2 are DFQATT and SNEGSKA (reference sequence). Trimming removed 6 bases from V and 4 bases from J, with 17 bases in between. This CDR3 region has 14 residues. CDR3 in DNA: TGCAGTGCACCGGCAGGCTATTTAGCAGATACGCAGTATTTT. Translated, it gives CSAPAGYLADTQYF.

The chain couples TRBV19 to TRBJ2-5, with D possibly being TRBD1 (6 bases). The CDR3 has 14 residues. CDR1 is LNHDA, CDR2 SQIVND, per germline (reference sequence). With 7 bases removed from V and 2 bases from J, the gap between germline ends came to 14 bases. The CDR3, as DNA: TGTGCCAGTACCATGGGGGCAGGACAAGAGACCCAGTACTTC. Protein: CASTMGAGQETQYF.

The chain joins TRBV28 to TRBJ1-5, with 11 positions matching TRBD1. The V gene's germline CDR1 is MDHEN and CDR2 SYDVKM. This CDR3 is 15 amino acids long. The ends lost 6 bases at V and 5 bases at J; junction bases unmatched: 6. CDR3 loop: CASSSGQGAYQPQHF. The CDR3 DNA reads as TGTGCCAGCAGCTCCGGACAGGGGGCTTATCAGCCCCAGCATTTT.

This clonotype was detected only a few times. The J gene is TRBJ2-7, the V gene TRBV20-1; 11 bases map to TRBD2. J lost 3 bases, V lost 6 bases, and 4 bases had no gene match. The CDR3 totals 13 residues. The germline V gene encodes CDR1 DFQATT and CDR2 SNEGSKA (reference sequence). The CDR3 DNA sequence: TGCAGTGCGCTAGCGGGGGGACTCTACGAGCAGTACTTC. This gives the protein CSALAGGLYEQYF.

The chain couples TRBV6-6 to TRBJ1-5, with 7 nucleotides matching TRBD1. The CDR3 length is 15 residues. Germline CDR1 reads MNHNY; CDR2 reads SVGAGI (reference sequence). The junction had 7 bases not matched to a gene; V was cut back by 6 bases and J by 2 bases. The CDR3 region is CASSPATGGNQPQHF. The CDR3 coding sequence is TGTGCCAGCAGCCCAGCTACAGGGGGCAATCAGCCCCAGCATTTT.

V and J are TRBV7-2 and TRBJ2-1; TRBD2 might be the D (6 bases). V lost 1 base, J lost 9 bases, and 10 bases lay in between. Germline assignment: CDR1 SGHTA and CDR2 FQGNSA. The CDR3 is 13 amino acids. This CDR3 reads CASSLVGDSEQFF. DNA of the CDR3: TGTGCCAGCAGCTTAGTCGGGGACTCTGAGCAGTTCTTC.

This clonotype was counted only a few times. The chain combines TRBV5-6 with TRBJ2-7; D call uncertain. V gave up 0 bases and J gave up 7 bases, with 11 bases separating them. The germline V gene encodes CDR1 SGHDT and CDR2 YYEEEE. The CDR3 contains 13 residues. Here the CDR3 reads CASSLAGQLEQYF. The CDR3 region has the DNA TGTGCCAGCAGCTTGGCCGGTCAGCTAGAGCAGTACTTC.

This clonotype was observed a few times. CDR3 amino acids: CASSYGPSPETQYF. The CDR3 DNA reads TGTGCCAGCAGCTATGGGCCCTCCCCGGAGACCCAGTACTTC. The V call is TRBV9, the J call TRBJ2-5; no clear D. The V and J ends lost 4 bases and 5 bases respectively, with 15 bases between them. The CDR3 spans 14 residues. Germline V gene lookup returns CDR1 SGDLS and CDR2 YYNGEE.